This paragraph covers one T cell receptor (beta chain) sequence. These data come from a study of blood T cell repertoires in COVID-19. Trimming removed 1 base from V and 5 bases from J, with 14 bases in between. Germline lookup yields CDR1 SGHRS and CDR2 YFSETQ. This CDR3 is built from 15 residues. Sequencing was performed with immunoSEQ multiplex PCR; in TCRdb, only in-frame clones are kept and a portion is missing. The table records 58,000 or so clones, roughly nine tenths of them present only once. The sequenced material came from peripheral blood. This TCR came from a woman aged 70 to 79 with active COVID-19. J is TRBJ2-3 and V is TRBV5-1, with D unresolved. The CDR3 DNA reads TGCGCCAGCAGCTTGAGTAACCCAGGCCGAGATACGCAGTATTTT. Its translation is CASSLSNPGRDTQYF.